The 4 T cell receptor beta chains below were found in one sample sequenced in a study of Graves' ophthalmopathy and Graves' hyperthyroidism (dated by TCRdb to between 2018 and 2020). TCRdb names Illumina HiSeq 2000 as the instrument used. For repertoire sequencing, the TCR beta CDR3 regions were amplified from RNA transcripts. The first round of RT-PCR was done with HTBI primers and the Qiagen OneStep RT-PCR kit, and was followed by a second round of multiplex PCR, then size selection and purification. TCRdb trimmed the raw reads at Q25, called clones with MiXCR and kept productive beta chains. CDR3 protein duplicates are merged, each entry listing the most common genes and DNA. Counted in this sample were 340,000 or so distinct CDR3 sequences; around a sixth of them appeared once. Approximately 13% of the sample rests with the top ten. The sequencing sample was made of peripheral blood. These receptors all come from an adult man with Graves' ophthalmopathy.

Many counts were recorded for this clonotype. The chain links TRBV20-1 to TRBJ2-3; no clear D. V lost 0 bases, J lost 6 bases, and 4 bases lay in between. CDR1 is DFQATT and CDR2 is SNEGSKA in the germline V gene (reference sequence). The CDR3 totals 11 residues. CDR3 loop: CSARDSDTQYF. In DNA, the CDR3 is TGCAGTGCTAGAGATTCGGATACGCAGTATTTT.

The gene calls are TRBV7-9 and TRBJ2-5; TRBD1 might be the D (6 bases). From germline, CDR1 is SEHNR and CDR2 FQNEAQ (reference sequence). V was shortened by 4 bases and J by 5 bases, with 14 bases between the two germline ends. This CDR3 is 14 amino acids long. Written as DNA, the CDR3 is TGTGCCAGCAGCTACGCCCAGGGGCGGGAGACCCAGTACTTC. Translated, it gives CASSYAQGRETQYF. The full variable domain, its missing parts supplied by reference TRBV7-9 and TRBJ2-5, is DTGVSQNPRHKITKRGQNVTFRCDPISEHNRLYWYRQTLGQGPEFLTYFQNEAQLEKSRLLSDRFSAERPKGSFSTLEIQRTEQGDSAMYLCASSYAQGRETQYFGPGTRLLVL.

This clonotype was detected many times. The chain has TRBV12-3 or TRBV12-4 and TRBJ1-1; D uncertain. The CDR3 extends over 11 amino acids. V was trimmed by 6 bases and J by 7 bases, leaving 9 bases between them. CDR3 nucleotides: TGTGCCAGCAGAAATAGGTTTGAAGCTTTCTTT. Its translation: CASRNRFEAFF.

This clonotype appeared many times. The rearrangement uses TRBV28 and TRBJ1-2; no clear D gene. CDR1 and CDR2 from the germline V gene are MDHEN and SYDVKM. V lost 3 bases to trimming and J lost 8 bases, with 10 bases between them. CDR3 length equals 12 residues. The CDR3 is CASSFGQRGYTF. The CDR3 nucleotides are TGTGCCAGCAGTTTCGGTCAGCGGGGCTACACCTTC.